This T cell receptor (beta chain) came from a study of shared clonotypes between healthy human individuals. The length of the CDR3 is 15 residues. Germline lookup yields CDR1 SGHNT and CDR2 YENEEA. Trimming left V 5 bases short and J 3 bases short, with 16 bases between. Method: immunoSEQ multiplex PCR; TCRdb's copy keeps in-frame clones and lacks some. The sample has 2 million to 2.5 million clones, under 97% seen once. This sequence originates from a man aged 18 to 35 in good health. The sequencing input was naive CD4+ T cells sorted from blood. Subset denoted: CD45RA+ positively selected. The rearrangement joins TRBV11-3 to TRBJ1-1; D might be TRBD1 (6 bases). The CDR3 sequence: CASSRRGGLDTEAFF. CDR3 sequence (DNA): TGTGCCAGCAGCCGCCGGGGGGGGCTGGACACTGAAGCTTTCTTT.